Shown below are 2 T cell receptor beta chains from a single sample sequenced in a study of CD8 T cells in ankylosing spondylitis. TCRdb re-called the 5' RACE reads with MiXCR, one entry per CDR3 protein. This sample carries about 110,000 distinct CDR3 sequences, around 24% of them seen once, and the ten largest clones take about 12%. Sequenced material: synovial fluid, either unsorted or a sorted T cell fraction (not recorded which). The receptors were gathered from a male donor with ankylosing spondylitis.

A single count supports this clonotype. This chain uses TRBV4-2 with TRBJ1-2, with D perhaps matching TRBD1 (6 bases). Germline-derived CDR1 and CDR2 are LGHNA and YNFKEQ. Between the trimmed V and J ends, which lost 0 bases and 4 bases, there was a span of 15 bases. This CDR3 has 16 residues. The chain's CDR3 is CASSQDGNSGVYGYTF. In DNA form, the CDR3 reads TGTGCCAGCAGCCAAGACGGTAATTCAGGGGTCTATGGCTACACCTTC.

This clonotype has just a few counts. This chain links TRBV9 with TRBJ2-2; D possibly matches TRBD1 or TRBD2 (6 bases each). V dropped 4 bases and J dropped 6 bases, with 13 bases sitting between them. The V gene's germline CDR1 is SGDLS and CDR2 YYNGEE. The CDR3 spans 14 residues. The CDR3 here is CASSTYREAGELFF. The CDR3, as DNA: TGTGCCAGCAGCACCTACAGGGAGGCCGGGGAGCTGTTTTTT.